The rows below give T cell receptor beta chains drawn from one sample of a study of blood T cell repertoires in COVID-19. Here immunoSEQ multiplex PCR was the method, and the copy in TCRdb shows in-frame clones only, minus some. The sample has 150,000 or so clones; 80% to 90% are singletons. Sequencing was done on a sample of peripheral blood. The receptors come from a man older than 75 with acute or convalescent COVID-19. CDR3s include the opening cysteine and the closing phenylalanine or tryptophan. The order of the fields is D gene, V gene, clone size, J gene, CDR3 protein, CDR3 DNA. D genes are given only for firm matches. Clone size, where shown, is once, few, many, or a class for clones that have expanded.

NA	TRBV6-6	NA	TRBJ1-5	CASTRGSNQPQHF	TGTGCCAGCACCAGGGGTTCCAATCAGCCCCAGCATTTT
TRBD2	TRBV5-1	few	TRBJ2-3	CASSLWGTSGRGSDTQYF	TGCGCCAGCAGCTTGTGGGGGACTAGCGGGAGAGGCTCAGATACGCAGTATTTT
NA	TRBV30	NA	TRBJ1-2	CAWSGGWRGYTF	TGTGCCTGGAGTGGCGGTTGGCGCGGCTACACCTTC
NA	TRBV30	NA	TRBJ1-3	CAWSPPGSPGNTIYF	TGTGCCTGGAGTCCCCCCGGTTCTCCTGGAAACACCATATATTTT
NA	TRBV27	NA	TRBJ1-2	CASSLSWGLGDGYTF	TGTGCCAGCAGTTTATCCTGGGGGCTCGGGGATGGCTACACCTTC
TRBD1	TRBV28	NA	TRBJ1-4	CASSPPTGPTNEKLFF	TGTGCCAGCAGTCCGCCGACAGGGCCAACTAATGAAAAACTGTTTTTT
NA	TRBV3-1/TRBV3-2	once	TRBJ2-1	CASSGSSPRTYNEQFF	TGTGCCAGCAGCGGCTCGTCGCCCCGGACTTACAATGAGCAGTTCTTC
NA	TRBV27	NA	TRBJ1-1	CASSFLGAAFF	TGTGCCAGCAGTTTTCTGGGGGCAGCTTTCTTT
TRBD1	TRBV7-2	NA	TRBJ2-1	CASIPIGDRLNEQFF	TGTGCCAGCATCCCAATAGGGGACAGGCTCAATGAGCAGTTCTTC
NA	TRBV19	NA	TRBJ1-5	CATKGGGSNQPQHF	TGTGCCACTAAGGGGGGGGGCAGCAATCAGCCCCAGCATTTT
TRBD2	TRBV10-3	NA	TRBJ2-1	CAIRSSGDNEQFF	TGTGCCATCAGGTCTAGCGGGGACAATGAGCAGTTCTTC
TRBD1	TRBV19	NA	TRBJ2-1	CASRTGGANIEQFF	TGTGCCAGTAGAACAGGGGGCGCGAATATTGAGCAGTTCTTC
NA	TRBV19	NA	TRBJ1-6	CASTPGRVSQSPLHF	TGTGCCAGTACCCCGGGAAGGGTTTCTCAATCACCCCTCCACTTT
TRBD2	TRBV28	NA	TRBJ2-3	CASSLGGRGSDTQYF	TGTGCCAGCAGTTTAGGCGGGAGGGGCTCAGATACGCAGTATTTT
NA	TRBV2	NA	TRBJ1-2	CASRADGTYGYTF	TGTGCCAGCAGGGCAGATGGTACCTATGGCTACACCTTC
TRBD2	TRBV5-1	NA	TRBJ2-1	CASSLGLASGAEQFF	TGCGCCAGCAGCTTGGGCTTGGCTAGCGGGGCTGAGCAGTTCTTC
TRBD1	TRBV7-2	few	TRBJ2-1	CASSSTLGTGNNPYNEQFF	TGTGCCAGCAGCTCAACATTGGGGACAGGGAACAACCCCTACAATGAGCAGTTCTTC
NA	TRBV27	NA	TRBJ2-1	CASSIARRDEQFF	TGTGCCAGCAGCATCGCGCGACGGGATGAGCAGTTCTTC
TRBD1	TRBV5-1	NA	TRBJ2-3	CASSPGQGTDTQYF	TGCGCCAGCAGCCCGGGACAGGGCACAGATACGCAGTATTTT
NA	TRBV28	NA	TRBJ2-7	CASSGGRWEQYF	TGTGCCAGCAGTGGGGGCCGGTGGGAGCAGTACTTC
NA	TRBV27	NA	TRBJ1-6	CASSRSRDSPLHF	TGTGCCAGCAGCCGTAGTCGGGATTCACCCCTCCACTTT
TRBD1	TRBV5-6	NA	TRBJ2-7	CASTVDRGSYEQYF	TGTGCCAGCACCGTGGACAGGGGCTCCTACGAGCAGTACTTC
NA	TRBV6-5	NA	TRBJ1-1	CASSPGGGHGVEAFF	TGTGCCAGCAGTCCAGGTGGGGGCCATGGGGTGGAAGCTTTCTTT
NA	TRBV12-5	NA	TRBJ1-2	CASGSIQGQGYTF	TGTGCTAGTGGTTCAATACAGGGTCAGGGCTACACCTTC
NA	TRBV30	few	TRBJ2-4	CAWSAEAGPKNIQYF	TGTGCCTGGAGTGCTGAAGCGGGCCCCAAAAACATTCAGTACTTC
NA	TRBV28	NA	TRBJ1-1	CASSPYPGDPRNTEAFF	TGTGCCAGCAGTCCGTACCCAGGGGACCCCAGGAACACTGAAGCTTTCTTT
NA	TRBV5-1	few	TRBJ1-2	CASSLKVTNRDGYTF	TGCGCCAGCAGCTTGAAGGTCACGAACAGGGATGGCTACACCTTC
NA	TRBV5-1	NA	TRBJ2-7	CASRDYSGSSYEQYF	TGCGCCAGCCGAGACTATAGCGGAAGCTCCTACGAGCAGTACTTC
NA	TRBV15	NA	TRBJ2-1	CATSRDQAGEQFF	TGTGCCACCAGCAGAGACCAAGCCGGGGAGCAGTTCTTC